This entry lists 20 T cell receptor beta chains sequenced from one sample in a study of OX40 agonist ivuxolimab in advanced cancers. Clones were read by immunoSEQ multiplex PCR, and TCRdb kept only the in-frame ones, dropping some. The sample carries about 21,000 clones, 86% recorded once. The sample was CD4+ or CD8+ T cells sorted from blood, taken in a trial of the OX40 agonist ivuxolimab. These receptors were taken from an adult with an advanced solid tumor such as melanoma, head and neck, liver or kidney cancer.

The V and J genes are TRBV7-8 and TRBJ2-7; D is possibly TRBD1 (5 bases). The CDR3 covers 14 residues. Germline CDR1 is SGHVS and CDR2 is FQNEAQ. V lost 1 base and J lost 5, with 12 bases in between. The CDR3 region has the DNA TGTGCCAGCAGCTTAGTCAGGGCAGCAAACGAGCAGTACTTC. Protein product: CASSLVRAANEQYF. Full variable domain (missing parts from reference TRBV7-8 and TRBJ2-7): GAGVSQSPRYKVAKRGQDVALRCDPISGHVSLFWYQQALGQGPEFLTYFQNEAQLDKSGLPSDRFFAERPEGSVSTLKIQRTQQEDSAVYLCASSLVRAANEQYFGPGTRLTVT.

The genes are TRBV5-1 and TRBJ2-5; D is uncertain. CDR3 size: 12 residues. The germline V and J ends were trimmed by 0 bases and 4 bases, with 4 bases remaining between them. Germline V gene data show CDR1 as SGHRS and CDR2 as YFSETQ. CDR3 bases: TGCGCCAGCAGCTTGGAGGGAGAGACCCAGTACTTC. This gives the protein CASSLEGETQYF.

The chain recombines TRBV23-1 with TRBJ1-2; possibly TRBD1 for D (6 bases). TRBV23-1 is filed as an ORF, its function uncertain. The V gene lost 3 bases and the J gene lost 7 bases, with 18 bases spanning the gap. CDR3 length equals 15 residues. The DNA of the CDR3 is TGCGCCAGCAGTCACCCCCCGGGACACATGGGTGGCTACACCTTC. This sequence encodes CASSHPPGHMGGYTF.

The genes are TRBV19 and TRBJ2-5; D may be TRBD1 (5 bases). V lost 3 bases and J lost 5, with 13 bases in between. Germline V lookup: CDR1 LNHDA, CDR2 SQIVND (reference sequence). The CDR3 consists of 14 residues. The CDR3 DNA is TGTGCCAGTAGTATTGGGTCAGGGTTGGAGACCCAGTACTTC. It yields the protein CASSIGSGLETQYF.

The J gene is TRBJ1-3, the V gene TRBV19; D not certain. The germline V gene has CDR1 LNHDA and CDR2 SQIVND (reference sequence). V was clipped by 4 bases and J by 0 bases, with 7 bases between them. The CDR3 length is 14 residues. In DNA, the CDR3 is TGTGCCAGTAGTAGGGGAAGCTCTGGAAACACCATATATTTT. Translation: CASSRGSSGNTIYF.

The V and J genes are TRBV7-8 and TRBJ2-7; the D is unclear. The CDR3 is 15 amino acids. V was shortened by 5 bases and J by 7 bases, with 21 bases between the two germline ends. CDR1 SGHVS and CDR2 FQNEAQ come from the germline V gene. The CDR3 DNA is TGTGCCAGCAGCCCACAGAGTGGGTCTGAAATTGAGCAGTACTTC. Its translation is CASSPQSGSEIEQYF.

The rearrangement links TRBV7-3 to TRBJ2-4; tentatively, D is TRBD2 (6 bases). This CDR3 region has 16 residues. Trimming removed 2 bases at V and 1 base at J, with 12 bases between. Germline values: CDR1 SGHTA, CDR2 FQGTGA. The CDR3 protein is CASSLARGFAKNIQYF. CDR3 nucleotides: TGTGCCAGCAGCTTAGCGCGGGGTTTCGCCAAAAACATTCAGTACTTC.

The chain carries TRBV19 and TRBJ1-5, with TRBD1 matching over 7 bases. CDR1 is LNHDA and CDR2 is SQIVND in the germline V gene (reference sequence). V lost 9 bases to trimming and J lost 4 bases; unmatched junction nucleotides: 6. The CDR3 covers 13 residues. In nucleotides, the CDR3 is TGTGCCAGCCGGGACAGCACAAATCAGCCCCAGCATTTT. This sequence encodes CASRDSTNQPQHF.

The chain combines TRBV7-2 with TRBJ1-2; D unresolved. The CDR3 is made up of 14 amino acids. Germline CDR1 reads SGHTA; CDR2 reads FQGNSA. V shed 1 base and J shed 5 bases, with 11 bases lying between them. The CDR3 region is CASSLDPPGYGYTF. For the CDR3, the DNA is TGTGCCAGCAGCTTAGACCCTCCGGGATATGGCTACACCTTC.

The chain recombines TRBV10-1 with TRBJ2-7; 7 nucleotides align to TRBD2. The CDR3 contains 13 residues. CDR1 is WNHNN and CDR2 is SYGVQD in the germline V gene (reference sequence). The junction had 8 bases not matched to a gene; V was cut back by 6 bases and J by 6 bases. The CDR3 DNA follows: TGCGCCAGCAGAAAGACTAGCTTAGGCGAGCAGTACTTC. Its translation is CASRKTSLGEQYF.

The chain recombines TRBV2 with TRBJ2-7, with D possibly matching TRBD2 (5 bases). V was shortened by 4 bases and J by 3 bases, with 10 bases between the two germline ends. The CDR3 runs 13 residues. Germline assignment: CDR1 SNHLY and CDR2 FYNNEI. DNA of the CDR3: TGTGCCAGCAGTGTTGAGGGATACTACGAGCAGTACTTC. It translates to CASSVEGYYEQYF.

For this clone: The junction differs from germline at one of its ends, possibly a read error. The rearrangement uses TRBV6-6 and TRBJ1-1; D remains ambiguous. From germline, CDR1 is MNHNY and CDR2 SVGAGI (reference sequence). The CDR3 runs to 16 residues. CDR3 region: CASSYGLTGRNTQAFF. Here the CDR3 DNA reads TGTGCCAGCAGTTATGGGCTAACCGGGAGGAACACTCAAGCTTTCTTT.

The chain recombines TRBV5-3 with TRBJ2-5, with 7 positions matching TRBD2. Being an ORF, TRBV5-3 has a function that is uncertain. The CDR3 length is 14 residues. The V segment lost 7 bases and the J segment 0 bases; nucleotides outside the gene matches: 6. CDR3 DNA sequence: TGTGCCAGATCTACTAGCGCGTACCAAGAGACCCAGTACTTC. Translated, it gives CARSTSAYQETQYF.

The table lists this clone with a few counts. The chain joins TRBV5-6 to TRBJ2-1; 10 bases fit TRBD2. The CDR3 spans 15 residues. V lost 6 bases and J lost 4; bases outside the gene matches: 7. The V gene's germline CDR1 is SGHDT and CDR2 YYEEEE. This CDR3 is CASTLRTSGYNEQFF. CDR3 in DNA: TGTGCCAGCACCTTACGGACTAGCGGTTACAATGAGCAGTTCTTC.

The chain uses TRBV7-4 and TRBJ2-7; 7 bases agree with TRBD2. The CDR3 spans 13 residues. Germline trimming cut 5 bases from V and 3 bases from J; bases unmatched to any gene: 4. Per the germline V gene, CDR1 is SGHVT and CDR2 is SQSDAQ. In DNA form, the CDR3 reads TGTGCCAGCAGCGCGGGAGCGAGCTACGAGCAGTACTTC. This codes for CASSAGASYEQYF.

The chain is built from TRBV2 and TRBJ2-5, with 8 nucleotides matching TRBD2. CDR3 length: 13 amino acids. V lost 7 bases and J lost 3; bases outside the gene matches: 4. Germline V gives CDR1 SNHLY, CDR2 FYNNEI. CDR3 amino acids: CASTGGVKETQYF. CDR3 coding DNA: TGTGCCAGCACCGGGGGGGTTAAAGAGACCCAGTACTTC.

The rearrangement joins TRBV25-1 to TRBJ2-2; D is possibly TRBD2 (6 bases). CDR1 and CDR2 from the germline V gene are MGHDK and SYGVNS. The CDR3 spans 14 residues. Trimming removed 4 bases at V and 1 base at J, with 7 bases between. DNA of the CDR3: TGTGCCAGCAGTGGACTAGGGAACACCGGGGAGCTGTTTTTT. Translated, it gives CASSGLGNTGELFF.

Only one count was recorded for this clone. The chain uses TRBV9 and TRBJ2-7, with TRBD2 identical over 7 bases. The CDR3 extends over 14 amino acids. V shed 4 bases, J shed 2 bases, and the junction held 6 bases outside the gene matches. The germline CDR1 and CDR2 sequences are SGDLS and YYNGEE. The CDR3 DNA sequence: TGTGCCAGCAGCTATCTAGCGGAGACCTACGAGCAGTACTTC. Translating gives CASSYLAETYEQYF.

This chain's CDR3 is CASARGLGGYEQYF. CDR3 sequence (DNA): TGTGCCAGCGCACGGGGCCTAGGAGGCTACGAGCAGTACTTC. V usage is TRBV9 and J usage is TRBJ2-7, with D perhaps being TRBD1 or TRBD2 (5 bases each). V lost 7 bases and J lost 3, with 17 bases in between. Germline V gives CDR1 SGDLS, CDR2 YYNGEE. The length of the CDR3 is 14 residues.

The chain employs TRBV5-1 and TRBJ1-6; perhaps TRBD1 as D (6 bases). Trimming took off 1 base at V and 8 bases at J, with 10 bases between the two ends. The length of the CDR3 is 14 residues. Germline values: CDR1 SGHRS, CDR2 YFSETQ. CDR3 amino acids: CASSLFSGDSPLHF. In nucleotides, the CDR3 is TGCGCCAGCAGCTTGTTTTCAGGGGATTCACCCCTCCACTTT. Supplemented by reference TRBV5-1 and TRBJ1-6, the full variable domain reads KAGVTQTPRYLIKTRGQQVTLSCSPISGHRSVSWYQQTPGQGLQFLFEYFSETQRNKGNFPGRFSGRQFSNSRSEMNVSTLELGDSALYLCASSLFSGDSPLHFGNGTRLTVT.